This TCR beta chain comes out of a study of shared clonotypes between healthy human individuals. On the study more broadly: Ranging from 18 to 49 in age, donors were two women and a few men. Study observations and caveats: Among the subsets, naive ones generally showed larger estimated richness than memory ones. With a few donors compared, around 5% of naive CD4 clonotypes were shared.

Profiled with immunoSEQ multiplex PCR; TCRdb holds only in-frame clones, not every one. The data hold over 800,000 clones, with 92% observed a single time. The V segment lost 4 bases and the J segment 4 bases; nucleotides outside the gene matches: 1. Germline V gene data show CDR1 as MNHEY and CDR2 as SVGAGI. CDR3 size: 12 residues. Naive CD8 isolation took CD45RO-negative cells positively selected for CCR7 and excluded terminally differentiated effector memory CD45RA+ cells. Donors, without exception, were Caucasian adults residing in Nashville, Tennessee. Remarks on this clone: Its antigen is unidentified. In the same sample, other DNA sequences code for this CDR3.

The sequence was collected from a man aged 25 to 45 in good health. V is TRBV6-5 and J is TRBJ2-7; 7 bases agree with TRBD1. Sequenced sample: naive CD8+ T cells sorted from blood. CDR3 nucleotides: TGTGCCAGCAGTTTGACAGGGTACGAGCAGTACTTC. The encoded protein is CASSLTGYEQYF.